The text below deals with one T cell receptor (beta chain). The CDR3 runs 14 residues. The germline V and J ends were trimmed by 2 bases and 7 bases, with 12 bases remaining between them. Germline V gene lookup returns CDR1 MDHEN and CDR2 SYDVKM. This specimen comes from a study of technical replicates of blood from a handful of donors. Using immunoSEQ multiplex PCR, the repertoire was profiled, and TCRdb retains in-frame clones only, with some absent. Found here are about 82,000 clones, 92% of them singletons; the top ten hold around 0.3%. The V and J genes are TRBV28 and TRBJ1-5; TRBD1 might be the D (6 bases). Sequencing used T cells isolated from PBMCs. The TCR originated in a human donor in good health. CDR3 nucleotide sequence: TGTGCCAGCAGTTTAACAGGGCCGGAGCAGCCCCAGCATTTT. Protein sequence: CASSLTGPEQPQHF.